The clone carrying this TCR beta chain has more than one count but fewer than ten. Its cognate antigen is unknown. This sample was included in a study of cytomegalovirus exposure and HLA in healthy donors. Study findings and constraints: Researchers reported in a later analysis that common viral pathogens appeared linked to several top clusters.

Trimming left V 0 bases short and J 5 bases short, with 9 bases between. The length of the CDR3 is 13 residues. The germline V gene encodes CDR1 SGHNT and CDR2 YYREEE (reference sequence). PCR involved 60 Vbeta and 13 Jbeta primers. TCRdb keeps only in-frame clones here, not all; method: immunoSEQ multiplex PCR. This table holds about 130,000 clones, 75% found once. Sequenced material: PBMCs. V is TRBV5-4 and J is TRBJ2-7, with D unclear. The sequence was obtained from a man aged 30-40 years in good health and CMV-seronegative. CDR3 in amino acids: CASSLEERHEQYF. CDR3 nucleotides: TGTGCCAGCAGCTTGGAAGAGAGGCACGAGCAGTACTTC.